The following is a TCR beta chain sequence with its context. The table came from immunoSEQ multiplex PCR; TCRdb's copy has only in-frame clones and leaves some out. The sample gives around 160,000 clones, about 93% of which show up once; 2.8% is in the top ten. This specimen belongs to a study of T cell responses to AZD1222 COVID-19 vaccine. This CDR3 is built from 14 residues. V dropped 0 bases and J dropped 3 bases, with 7 bases sitting between them. Germline V gene data show CDR1 as SGDLS and CDR2 as YYNGEE. The receptor was isolated from an adult in good health. This material consisted of peripheral blood, taken on day 0 of MenACWY control vaccination. The J gene is TRBJ2-1, the V gene TRBV9, with D perhaps TRBD2 (6 bases). Here the CDR3 DNA reads TGTGCCAGCAGCGTAGGGGACTTCTACAATGAGCAGTTCTTC. Translating it yields CASSVGDFYNEQFF.